This T cell receptor beta chain was sequenced during a study of regulatory T cells in long-lasting Graves disease. Study-level findings and limits: TRBV28, TRBJ1-2 and TRBJ2-5 were segments that persistent disease favored.

This clonotype has a count of ten or more. Its cognate antigen is unknown. Libraries of TCR beta came from iRepertoire HTBI primers plus Arm-PCR of CDR3 regions. In TCRdb, the multiplex PCR reads were re-called with MiXCR into one record per CDR3 protein. The table has a few hundred thousand distinct CDR3 sequences, approximately 14% seen once. Documented time point: newly diagnosed GD, antithyroid drugs for less than 3 months. With RNA extracted from PBMCs as input, the TCR library was made. Each of the patients was recruited from an endocrinology department situated in Xi'an, China. CDR3 length: 15 amino acids. Germline CDR1 is MNHEY and CDR2 is SMNVEV (reference sequence). The J segment lost 5 bases and the V segment lost 4 bases, leaving 7 bases of the junction unmatched. These data also featured in a second study, about T cells in Graves' hyperthyroidism and ophthalmopathy. This second study says: Uncontrolled infection, other autoimmune disease, pregnancy or lactation led to exclusion. First-round RT-PCR with HTBI primers amplified the TCR CDR3 region.

J is TRBJ2-3 and V is TRBV27; 9 bases are shared with TRBD2. The sequence was obtained from a woman between 50 and 59 years old with Graves disease. Specimen: peripheral blood mononuclear cells (PBMCs), collected at new diagnosis, from a patient treated with antithyroid drugs. The CDR3 loop reads CASSSPGLAGDTQYF. CDR3 coding DNA: TGTGCCAGCAGTTCCCCGGGACTAGCAGGAGATACGCAGTATTTT.